This entry lists 5 T cell receptor beta chains sequenced from one sample in a study of T-cell memory formation after mild COVID-19. TCRdb called the 5' RACE reads again in MiXCR, with one record for every CDR3 protein. Of some 330,000 distinct CDR3 sequences listed, about 21% were seen once; the top ten hold approximately 12%. Input material: PBMCs or a T cell subset sorted from them (not recorded which). The origin of the receptors is an adult woman who had mild COVID-19 (a few samples of this study predate the infection). Cell type and time point are not known.

This chain uses TRBV7-2 with TRBJ1-2; D call uncertain. V was shortened by 7 bases and J by 0 bases, with 12 bases between the two germline ends. Germline CDR1 SGHTA, CDR2 FQGNSA. This CDR3 has 14 residues. CDR3 DNA: TGTGCCAGCACCCTGGGCGGGACTAACTATGGCTACACCTTC. As protein: CASTLGGTNYGYTF.

In this sample, this clonotype turned up a few times. This sequence joins TRBV11-3 and TRBJ2-3, with D unclear. The CDR3 consists of 17 residues. CDR1 and CDR2 (germline): SGHNT, YENEEA. Trimming shortened V by 5 bases and J by 3 bases, and 21 bases separated the two germline ends. The CDR3 spells CASSPGDLSLGTDTQYF. Written as DNA, the CDR3 is TGTGCCAGCAGCCCCGGTGACTTATCGCTTGGGACAGATACGCAGTATTTT.

This chain connects TRBV6-5 to TRBJ2-1, with 11 bases identical to TRBD2. The junction had 4 bases not matched to a gene; V was cut back by 2 bases and J by 7 bases. Germline CDR1 MNHEY, CDR2 SVGAGI. The CDR3 has 15 amino acids. CDR3: CASSYLAGGENEQFF. DNA of the CDR3: TGTGCCAGCAGTTACCTAGCGGGAGGCGAAAATGAGCAGTTCTTC.

This clonotype turned up a few times. CDR3 DNA sequence: TGCGCCAGCAGCCAGGGGATAGCGGGCCTCTCCTACGAGCAGTACTTC. Protein sequence: CASSQGIAGLSYEQYF. V usage is TRBV4-3 and J usage is TRBJ2-7, with 7 bases lining up with TRBD2. The CDR3 spans 16 residues. The V gene end was trimmed by 3 bases and the J gene end by 0 bases; junction bases not matched to a gene: 8. In germline, CDR1 is LGHNA, CDR2 YSLEER.

The rearrangement uses TRBV25-1 and TRBJ1-5; D not certain. CDR3 length: 14 residues. CDR1 is MGHDK and CDR2 is SYGVNS in the germline V gene. The V end was cut by 3 bases, the J end by 0 bases, with 6 bases between. The CDR3 nucleotides read TGTGCCAGCAGTGACTCTCATAGCAATCAGCCCCAGCATTTT. Translated, it gives CASSDSHSNQPQHF.